Presented here are 7 T cell receptor beta chains from one specimen sequenced in a study of blood T cell repertoires in COVID-19. The table came from immunoSEQ multiplex PCR; TCRdb's copy has only in-frame clones and leaves some out. The table shows approximately 270,000 clones, with roughly 89% occurring only once. The sample comprised PBMCs or T cells enriched from blood (not recorded which). These receptors were taken from a woman aged 60 to 75 who had recovered from COVID-19.

J is TRBJ2-3 and V is TRBV9; D gene uncertain. CDR1 SGDLS and CDR2 YYNGEE come from the germline V gene. V shed 0 bases and J shed 2 bases, with 7 bases lying between them. The CDR3 consists of 14 residues. Here the CDR3 DNA reads TGTGCCAGCAGCGTAGATTCTCTCACAGATACGCAGTATTTT. Amino acid sequence: CASSVDSLTDTQYF. The variable domain in full, with the rest retrieved from reference TRBV9 and TRBJ2-3, is DSGVTQTPKHLITATGQRVTLRCSPRSGDLSVYWYQQSLDQGLQFLIQYYNGEERAKGNILERFSAQQFPDLHSELNLSSLELGDSALYFCASSVDSLTDTQYFGPGTRLTVL.

This clone is a singleton in its sample. The V and J genes are TRBV5-1 and TRBJ1-4, with 10 bases identical to TRBD1. This CDR3 is 16 amino acids long. CDR1 and CDR2 (germline): SGHRS, YFSETQ. Trimming removed 0 bases from V and 5 bases from J; junction bases left unmatched: 4. For the CDR3, the DNA is TGCGCCAGCAGCTTGGGGCCGGGACAGGGGAATGAAAAACTGTTTTTT. Protein product: CASSLGPGQGNEKLFF.

The rearrangement joins TRBV11-3 to TRBJ2-1; perhaps TRBD2 as D (6 bases). CDR3 length: 15 residues. V was shortened by 6 bases and J by 6 bases, with 18 bases between the two germline ends. Germline CDR1 SGHNT, CDR2 YENEEA. CDR3 in DNA: TGTGCCAGCAGTCGCTCGGGAGCGGCCATCAATGAGCAGTTCTTC. Translated, it gives CASSRSGAAINEQFF.

J is TRBJ2-1 and V is TRBV7-9; TRBD2 agrees at 9 bases. The germline CDR1 and CDR2 sequences are SEHNR and FQNEAQ (reference sequence). CDR3 length equals 16 residues. V was clipped by 4 bases and J by 8 bases; unmatched bases: 12. The CDR3 DNA reads TGTGCCAGCAGCTCAAGGGGCCTAGCGGGAAGCTATGAGCAGTTCTTC. Translation: CASSSRGLAGSYEQFF.

The chain couples TRBV28 to TRBJ1-1; D is ambiguous. This CDR3 is built from 12 residues. Looked up from germline, CDR1 is MDHEN and CDR2 is SYDVKM. Trimming cost V 2 bases and J 5 bases, with 6 bases left between them. The CDR3 DNA is TGTGCCAGCAGTTTAATGAGTACTGAAGCTTTCTTT. As protein: CASSLMSTEAFF.

The rearrangement uses TRBV4-1 and TRBJ2-1; unclear D gene. This CDR3 region has 15 residues. With 0 bases removed from V and 0 bases from J, the gap between germline ends came to 6 bases. In germline, CDR1 is MGHRA, CDR2 YSYEKL. CDR3: CASSQEWASYNEQFF. As DNA, the CDR3 is TGCGCCAGCAGCCAAGAGTGGGCCTCCTACAATGAGCAGTTCTTC.

The chain carries TRBV6-6 and TRBJ2-1; 9 bases are a match to TRBD2. This CDR3 region has 16 residues. The V and J ends lost 4 bases and 8 bases, in that order; junction bases with no gene match: 12. Looked up from germline, CDR1 is MNHNY and CDR2 is SVGAGI (reference sequence). The CDR3 DNA reads TGTGCCAGCAGTTCCAGTTCAGCGGGGGGCCAGGATGAGCAGTTCTTC. Translation gives CASSSSSAGGQDEQFF.